This T cell receptor beta chain was captured by sequencing in a study of T cell responses to AZD1222 COVID-19 vaccine. The germline CDR1 and CDR2 sequences are SGHVS and FQNEAQ. Trimming took 4 bases from V and 7 from J, leaving 11 bases between them. The CDR3 is 13 amino acids. Sequencing was performed with immunoSEQ multiplex PCR; in TCRdb, only in-frame clones are kept and a portion is missing. Of under 95,000 clones in the sample, almost 90% were seen once. This rearrangement joins TRBV7-8 to TRBJ2-1; possible D gene TRBD2, 6 bases. This specimen was peripheral blood, taken 28 days after the second AZD1222 dose. The sequence derives from an adult who received the AZD1222 COVID-19 vaccine. The CDR3, as DNA: TGTGCCAGCAGCTCGGGACTTCGGAATGAGCAGTTCTTC. It is translated as CASSSGLRNEQFF. Full variable domain (outside the CDR3, taken from reference TRBV7-8 and TRBJ2-1): GAGVSQSPRYKVAKRGQDVALRCDPISGHVSLFWYQQALGQGPEFLTYFQNEAQLDKSGLPSDRFFAERPEGSVSTLKIQRTQQEDSAVYLCASSSGLRNEQFFGPGTRLTVL.